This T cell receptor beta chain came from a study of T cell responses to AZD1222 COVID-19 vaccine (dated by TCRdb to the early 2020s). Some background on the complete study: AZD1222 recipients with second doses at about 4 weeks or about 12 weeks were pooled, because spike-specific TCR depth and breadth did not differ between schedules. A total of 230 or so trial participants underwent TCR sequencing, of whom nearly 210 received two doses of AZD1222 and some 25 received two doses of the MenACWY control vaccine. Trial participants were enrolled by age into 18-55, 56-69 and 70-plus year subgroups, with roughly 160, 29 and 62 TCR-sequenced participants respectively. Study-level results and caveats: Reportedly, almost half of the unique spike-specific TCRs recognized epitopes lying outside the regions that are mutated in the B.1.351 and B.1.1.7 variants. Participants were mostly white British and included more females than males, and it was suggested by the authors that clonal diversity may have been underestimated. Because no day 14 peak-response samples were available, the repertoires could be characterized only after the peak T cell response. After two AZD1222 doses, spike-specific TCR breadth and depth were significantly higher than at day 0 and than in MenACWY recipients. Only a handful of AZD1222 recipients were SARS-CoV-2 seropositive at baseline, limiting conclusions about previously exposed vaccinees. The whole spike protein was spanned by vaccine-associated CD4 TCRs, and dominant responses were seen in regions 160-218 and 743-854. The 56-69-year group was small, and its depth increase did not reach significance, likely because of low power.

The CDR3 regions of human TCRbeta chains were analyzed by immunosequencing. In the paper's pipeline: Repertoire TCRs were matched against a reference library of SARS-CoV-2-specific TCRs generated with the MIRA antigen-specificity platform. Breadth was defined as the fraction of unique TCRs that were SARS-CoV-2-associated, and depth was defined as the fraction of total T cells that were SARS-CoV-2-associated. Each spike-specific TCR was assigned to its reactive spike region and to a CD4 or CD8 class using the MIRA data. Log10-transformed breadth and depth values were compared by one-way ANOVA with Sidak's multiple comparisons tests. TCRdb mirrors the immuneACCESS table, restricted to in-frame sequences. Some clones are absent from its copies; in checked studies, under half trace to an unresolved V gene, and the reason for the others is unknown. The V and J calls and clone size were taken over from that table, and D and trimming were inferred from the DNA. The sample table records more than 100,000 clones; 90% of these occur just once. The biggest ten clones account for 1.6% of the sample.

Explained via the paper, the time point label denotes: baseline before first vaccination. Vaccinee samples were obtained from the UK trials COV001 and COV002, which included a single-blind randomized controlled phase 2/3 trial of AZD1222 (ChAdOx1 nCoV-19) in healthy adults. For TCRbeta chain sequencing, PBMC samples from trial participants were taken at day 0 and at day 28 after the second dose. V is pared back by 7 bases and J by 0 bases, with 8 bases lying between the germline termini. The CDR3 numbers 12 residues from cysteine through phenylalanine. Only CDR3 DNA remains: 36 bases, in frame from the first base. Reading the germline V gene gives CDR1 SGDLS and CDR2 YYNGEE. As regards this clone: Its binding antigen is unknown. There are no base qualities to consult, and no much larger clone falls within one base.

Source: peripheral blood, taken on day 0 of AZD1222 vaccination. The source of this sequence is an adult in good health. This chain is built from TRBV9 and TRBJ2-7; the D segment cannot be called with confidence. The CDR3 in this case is CASGRNSYEQYF. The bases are TGTGCCAGCGGGCGGAACTCCTACGAGCAGTACTTC.